This T cell receptor beta chain came from a study of blood T cell repertoires in COVID-19. TCRdb's copy holds only in-frame clones and misses some; the assay was immunoSEQ multiplex PCR. This sample has over 600,000 clones; 75% to 90% occur once, and the top ten carry approximately 0.25%. In this sample, this clone turned up a few times. Input material: peripheral blood. The sequence came from a woman aged 18-29 years with acute or convalescent COVID-19.

For the CDR3, the DNA is TGTGCCTGGAGTGTACTGAGGTGGGGGCGCCCCTCTTACCAGTACTTC. This translates into CAWSVLRWGRPSYQYF. V gene TRBV30 combines with J gene TRBJ2-7; possible D gene TRBD1, 6 bases. The V end lost 0 bases, the J end lost 10 bases, and 25 bases lay between the germline ends. There are 16 residues in the CDR3. From germline, CDR1 is GTSNPN and CDR2 SVGIG (reference sequence).